This T cell receptor beta chain stems from a study of blood T cell repertoires in COVID-19. Study at large: Samples of COVID-19 (acute and convalescent) were obtained from the United States, Italy and Spain. T cells, B-cell-depleted T cells, or PBMCs provided the cDNA or gDNA that served as material.

As originally analysed: Reference gene primer amplification yielded estimated nucleated cell counts. Only in-frame clones appear in the TCRdb table, and some are missing; sequencing was by immunoSEQ multiplex PCR. V, J and clone size are those of that table, while D and trimming were read from the DNA. The top ten clones hold approximately 10% of a sample with roughly 80,000 clones, around 81% of them seen once. The CDR3 loop spans 17 amino acids. V was clipped by 1 base and J by 1 base; unmatched bases: 9. The germline CDR1 and CDR2 sequences are SGHTA and FQGNSA. Sequencing used peripheral blood. This clonotype originated in a human donor in a cohort sampled during active COVID-19. The rearrangement links TRBV7-2 to TRBJ1-1; 7 nucleotides agree with TRBD1. CDR3 nucleotide sequence: TGTGCCAGCAGCTTAGATCGTCAGGGGACAGCGAACACTGAAGCTTTCTTT. This codes for CASSLDRQGTANTEAFF.